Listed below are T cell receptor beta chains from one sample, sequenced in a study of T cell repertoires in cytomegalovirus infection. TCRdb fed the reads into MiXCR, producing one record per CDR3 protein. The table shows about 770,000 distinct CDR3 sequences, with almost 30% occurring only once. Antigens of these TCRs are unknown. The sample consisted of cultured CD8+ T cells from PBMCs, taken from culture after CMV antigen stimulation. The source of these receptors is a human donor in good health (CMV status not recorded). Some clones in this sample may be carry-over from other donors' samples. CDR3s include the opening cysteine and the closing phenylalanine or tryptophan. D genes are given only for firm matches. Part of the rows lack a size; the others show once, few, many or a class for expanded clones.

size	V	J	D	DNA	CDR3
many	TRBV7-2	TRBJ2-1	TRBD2	TGTGCCAGCAGCTTAAACACCGGGGGGGCCAGCTCCTACAATGAGCAGTTCTTC	CASSLNTGGASSYNEQFF
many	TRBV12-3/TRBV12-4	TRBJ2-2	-	TGTGCCAGCAGCTTTGGCAGATACACCGGGGAGCTGTTTTTT	CASSFGRYTGELFF
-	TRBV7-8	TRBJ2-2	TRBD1	TGTGCCAGCAGCTTACCGGGACAGCGGAACACCGGGGAGCTGTTTTTT	CASSLPGQRNTGELFF
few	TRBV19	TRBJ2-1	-	TGTGCCAGTAGTATCTTCGGATACAATGAGCAGTTCTTC	CASSIFGYNEQFF
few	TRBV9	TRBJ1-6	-	TGTGCCAGCAGCTCGAATTCAGGGGCTAATTCACCCCTCCACTTT	CASSSNSGANSPLHF
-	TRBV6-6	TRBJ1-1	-	TGTGCCAGCAGTTATCCCGGACCCAACACTGAAGCTTTCTTT	CASSYPGPNTEAFF
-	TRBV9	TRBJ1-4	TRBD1	TGTGCCAGCAGCGTATTGGGGACAGGTGGTGAAAAACTGTTTTTT	CASSVLGTGGEKLFF
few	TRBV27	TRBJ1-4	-	TGTGCCGCCCACCGCGAGGGGAAGACTAATGAAAAACTGTTTTTT	CAAHREGKTNEKLFF
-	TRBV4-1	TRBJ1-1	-	TGCGCCAGCAGCCAGGAGGGGAAGGGTTGGACTGAAGCTTTCTTT	CASSQEGKGWTEAFF
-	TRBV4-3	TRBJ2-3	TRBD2	TGCGCCAGCAGCCAAGATGGGCTAGCGGGGGGGTCAGATACGCAGTATTTT	CASSQDGLAGGSDTQYF
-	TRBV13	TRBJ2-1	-	TGTGCCAGCAGCTACAGGGCAGCGCAGTTCTTC	CASSYRAAQFF
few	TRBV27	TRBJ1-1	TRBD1	TGTGCCAGCAACTTGAGGCCTTCAGGGGGCTTAACTGAAGCTTTCTTT	CASNLRPSGGLTEAFF
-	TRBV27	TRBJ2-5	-	TGTGCCAGCAGTTTATTATCTGGAGTTTTGGAGACCCAGTACTTC	CASSLLSGVLETQYF
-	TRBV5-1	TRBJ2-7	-	TGCGCCAGCAGCTTGAAGGGCTACGAGCAGTACTTC	CASSLKGYEQYF
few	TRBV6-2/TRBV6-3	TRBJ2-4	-	TGTGCCAGCAGTCAACGGCCGGGAAAGTCCACCAAAAACATTCAGTACTTC	CASSQRPGKSTKNIQYF
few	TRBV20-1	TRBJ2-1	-	TGCAGTGCTCCCTGGGGCGGGCGGCAGTTCTTC	CSAPWGGRQFF
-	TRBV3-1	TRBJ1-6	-	TGTGCCAGCAGCCAAGATGCACGTTTCCCCCTCCACTTT	CASSQDARFPLHF
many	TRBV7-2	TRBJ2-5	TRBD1	TGTGCCAGCTCCATTAACAGGGGCCTCCACCAAGAGACCCAGTACTTC	CASSINRGLHQETQYF
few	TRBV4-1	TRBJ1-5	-	TGCGCCAGCAGCCAAGGGTCACCCGATCAGCCCCAGCATTTT	CASSQGSPDQPQHF
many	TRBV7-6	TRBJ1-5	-	TGTGCCAGCAGCTTAGCGCCAGATAGCAATCAGCCCCAGCATTTT	CASSLAPDSNQPQHF
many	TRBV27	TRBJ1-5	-	TGTGCCAGCAGTTTTGGCAGTAGCAATCAGCCCCAGCATTTT	CASSFGSSNQPQHF
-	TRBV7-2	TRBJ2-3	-	TGTGCCAGCAGCCTTATAGCGGAGAGCACAGATACGCAGTGTTTT	CASSLIAESTDTQCF
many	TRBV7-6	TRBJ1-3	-	TGTGCCAGCAGCTTCGGCGGGGATGGAAACACCATATATTTT	CASSFGGDGNTIYF
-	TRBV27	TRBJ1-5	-	TGTGCCAGCAGTTTTCACGTACAGGGAAGCGATCAGCCCCAGCATTTT	CASSFHVQGSDQPQHF
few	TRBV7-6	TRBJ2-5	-	TGTGCCAGCAGCTGGGACCGTCAAGAGACCCAGTACTTC	CASSWDRQETQYF
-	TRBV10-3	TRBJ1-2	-	TGTGCCATCAGGGAGGACACGTCTCACACCTTC	CAIREDTSHTF
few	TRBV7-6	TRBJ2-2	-	TGTGCCAGCAGCGAGGCGGGGACGAACACCGGGGAGCTGTTTTTT	CASSEAGTNTGELFF
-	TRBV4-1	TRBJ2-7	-	TGCGCCAGCAGCCAAGTATTGGGGGGATCGGACGAGCAGTACTTC	CASSQVLGGSDEQYF
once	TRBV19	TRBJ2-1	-	TGTGCCAGTAGTATCACCGCACGATACAATGAGCAGTTCTTC	CASSITARYNEQFF
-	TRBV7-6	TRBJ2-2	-	TGTGCCAGCCCTTGGAACACCGGGGAGCTGTTTTTT	CASPWNTGELFF
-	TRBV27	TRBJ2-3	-	TGTGCCAGCAGTAGGTCCCTGGTGGATACGCAGTATTTT	CASSRSLVDTQYF
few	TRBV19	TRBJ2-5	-	TGTGCCAGTAGTAACAGTCGGTACCAAGAGACCCAGTACTTC	CASSNSRYQETQYF
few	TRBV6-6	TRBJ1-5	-	TGTGCCAGCAGTGAGTCTCGGAGCAATCAGCCCCAGCATTTT	CASSESRSNQPQHF
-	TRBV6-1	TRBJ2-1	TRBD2	TGTGCCAGCAGTGAACCCTCCTACTTACGGGTCGGGGGGGAGCAGTTCTTC	CASSEPSYLRVGGEQFF
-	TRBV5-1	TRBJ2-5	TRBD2	TGCGCCAGCAGCTACGGACTAGCGGGGGGGTTGACGGAGACCCAGTACTTC	CASSYGLAGGLTETQYF
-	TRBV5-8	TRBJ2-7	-	TGTGCCAGCAGCTGGGCAGACTCAAATGTCTACGAGCAGTACTTC	CASSWADSNVYEQYF
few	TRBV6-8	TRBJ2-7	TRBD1	TGTGCCAGCAGTTACTATAGACAGGGGATTACTCTCTACGAGCAGTACTTC	CASSYYRQGITLYEQYF
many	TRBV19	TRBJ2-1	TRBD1	TGTGCCAGAGGGGGCACGGGTAGGTTCTTC	CARGGTGRFF
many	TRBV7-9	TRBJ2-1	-	TGTGCCAGCAGCTTAAAGGGTGGTGAGCAGTTCTTC	CASSLKGGEQFF
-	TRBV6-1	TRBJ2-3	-	TGTGCCAGCAGTGATTCAAGGGCTAGGTCCACAGATACGCAGTATTTT	CASSDSRARSTDTQYF
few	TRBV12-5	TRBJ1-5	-	TGTGCTAGTGGTTTGGGGAAGAATCAGCCCCAGCATTTT	CASGLGKNQPQHF
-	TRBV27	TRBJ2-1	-	TGTGCCAGCGGGACCGAGGAGGATGAGCAGTTCTTC	CASGTEEDEQFF
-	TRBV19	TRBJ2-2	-	TGTGCCAGTAGTATACGACTCCCGGGGACCGGGGAGCTGTTTTTT	CASSIRLPGTGELFF
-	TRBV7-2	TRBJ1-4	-	TGTGCCAGCAGCTTAGAAGGTCCAAGGCAACTGTTTTTT	CASSLEGPRQLFF
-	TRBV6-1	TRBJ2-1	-	TGTGCCAGCATTCTGGGGGGTGAGCAGTTCTTC	CASILGGEQFF
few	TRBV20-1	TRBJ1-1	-	TGCAGTGCTAGAGATGTTTTCGCCAGGGAGAACACTGAAGCTTTCTTT	CSARDVFARENTEAFF
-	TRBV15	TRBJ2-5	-	TGTGCCGCCAGCGAGGGGGGACTACAAGAGACCCAGTACTTC	CAASEGGLQETQYF
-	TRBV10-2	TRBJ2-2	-	TGCGCCAGCAGTTCTTTGGACAGCATGTTCGCGAACACCGGGGAGCTGTTTTTT	CASSSLDSMFANTGELFF
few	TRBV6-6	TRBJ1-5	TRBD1	TGTGCCAGCAGCCCGGACAGGGGGCTAGAGCCCCAGCATTTT	CASSPDRGLEPQHF
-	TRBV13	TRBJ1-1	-	TGTGCCAGCAGCCTCGGGACGGCTACCCCTGAAGCTTTCTTT	CASSLGTATPEAFF
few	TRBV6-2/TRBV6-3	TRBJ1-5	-	TGTGCCAGCAGTTACTCTTTCAGTAGCAATCAGCCCCAGCATTTT	CASSYSFSSNQPQHF
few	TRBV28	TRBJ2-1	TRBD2	TGTGCCAGCAGTTTATCAACCTTAGCGGGGGTCTACAATGAGCAGTTCTTC	CASSLSTLAGVYNEQFF
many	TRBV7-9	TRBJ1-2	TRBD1	TGTGCCAGCAGCCTCCGGCAGGGGGCATATGGCTACACCTTC	CASSLRQGAYGYTF
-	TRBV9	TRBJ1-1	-	TGTGCCAGCAGCGGAGCCCCGCTCAGGGAGGCTTTCTTT	CASSGAPLREAFF
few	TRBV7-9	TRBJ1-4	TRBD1	TGTGCCAGCAGCTTCCCGGACAGGCCCGAAAAACTGTTTTTT	CASSFPDRPEKLFF
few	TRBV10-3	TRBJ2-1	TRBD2	TGTGCCATCAGTGGGACTAGCGGGGGGGGTAATGAGCAGTTCTTC	CAISGTSGGGNEQFF
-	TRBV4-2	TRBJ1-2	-	TGTGCCAGCAGCCAAGAATTAGGGGGGGGCGCCTATGGCTACACCTTC	CASSQELGGGAYGYTF